The 29 T cell receptor beta chains given below trace back to one sample, sequenced in a study of blood T cells in healthy people across ages. The use of a sample-barcoded 5' primer and a J-beta primer mix characterized a second PCR of about 7 to 12 cycles. TCRdb reanalysed the 5' RACE reads using MiXCR and keeps one entry per CDR3 protein. The table records roughly 2 million distinct CDR3 sequences, 49% of them present only once. The sample consisted of blood. All receptors derive from a woman aged 40 to 50 in good health.

As to this clonotype: It may be a read error: a sequence one base away is much more abundant. V gene TRBV14 combines with J gene TRBJ2-1; D is possibly TRBD2 (5 bases). The CDR3 is 12 amino acids. The germline gives CDR1 SGHDN, CDR2 FVKESK. The V end lost 4 bases, the J end lost 13 bases, and 14 bases lay between the germline ends. The CDR3 bases are TGTGCCAGCAGCCCTAATTGGGAGACCCAGTTCTTC. Translation gives CASSPNWETQFF.

The sample holds a few counts of this clonotype. The chain is built from TRBV6-5 and TRBJ2-6, with D perhaps matching TRBD1 or TRBD2 (7 bases each). Germline V gene lookup returns CDR1 MNHEY and CDR2 SVGAGI. The CDR3 has 17 residues. V was trimmed by 2 bases and J by 3 bases, leaving 14 bases between them. For the CDR3, the DNA is TGTGCCAGCAGTTACAGTCCAGGGGGGGTTGGGGCCAACGTCCTGACTTTC. Translating gives CASSYSPGGVGANVLTF.

This clonotype was counted between two and nine times. The V gene is TRBV6-1, the J gene TRBJ1-6; D possibly corresponds to TRBD1 (6 bases). Between the trimmed V and J ends, which lost 6 bases and 7 bases, there was a span of 13 bases. Germline loops: CDR1 MNHNS, CDR2 SASEGT. The CDR3 is 14 residues long. CDR3 sequence (DNA): TGTGCCAGCAGAGTGACAGGCCGAAATTCACCCCTCCACTTT. This gives the protein CASRVTGRNSPLHF.

The genes are TRBV6-1 and TRBJ1-2, with D perhaps matching TRBD1 (5 bases). CDR1 and CDR2 (germline): MNHNS, SASEGT. The ends were cut back, 1 base at V and 2 bases at J, with 11 bases in the middle. The CDR3 contains 15 residues. The CDR3 here is CASSEEGRANYGYTF. CDR3 DNA: TGTGCCAGCAGTGAAGAAGGCAGGGCCAACTATGGCTACACCTTC.

The chain recombines TRBV20-1 with TRBJ1-6; 7 bases line up with TRBD1. This CDR3 comprises 18 residues. Per the germline V gene, CDR1 is DFQATT and CDR2 is SNEGSKA (reference sequence). This CDR3 is CSARRYRGNRLDNSPLHF. The CDR3 DNA sequence: TGCAGCGCGCGAAGATACAGGGGCAATCGTCTGGATAATTCACCCCTCCACTTT.

The V and J genes are TRBV6-2 or TRBV6-3 and TRBJ2-4; D is perhaps TRBD2 (5 bases). CDR3 size: 14 residues. The V end lost 7 bases, the J end lost 0 bases, and 10 bases lay between the germline ends. Germline lookup yields CDR1 MNHEY and CDR2 SVGEGT. The CDR3 DNA reads TGTGCCAGCATGAGCGGTACAGCCAAAAACATTCAGTACTTC. Translation gives CASMSGTAKNIQYF.

This clonotype was detected a few times. The rearrangement uses TRBV20-1 and TRBJ2-1, with a weak D call TRBD1 (5 bases). Per germline, CDR1 DFQATT and CDR2 SNEGSKA (reference sequence). The CDR3 runs to 14 residues. The V gene lost 3 bases and the J gene lost 7 bases, with 16 bases spanning the gap. The CDR3 bases are TGCAGTGCTAGTGAGGCCAGGGCTGGTAATGAGCAGTTCTTC. It translates to CSASEARAGNEQFF.

The sample holds many counts of this clonotype. The CDR3, as DNA: TGTGCCAGCAGACGCCGGACAGGGGAATCCTACGAGCAGTACTTC. Translating it yields CASRRRTGESYEQYF. The chain uses TRBV12-3 or TRBV12-4 and TRBJ2-7; 9 nucleotides line up with TRBD1. CDR3 length equals 15 residues. V was pared by 6 bases and J by 1 base, with 7 bases of the junction left unmatched.

Worth noting for this clonotype: One base away lies a much larger clone, so this may be a sequencing read error. In this CDR3 the conserved last residue, phenylalanine or tryptophan, is missing, so a read error is likely. The chain carries TRBV6-1 and TRBJ2-1, with D tentatively TRBD1 (6 bases). The CDR3 is 16 residues long. Trimming removed 2 bases at V and 7 bases at J, with 18 bases between. Per germline, CDR1 MNHNS and CDR2 SASEGT. The CDR3 loop reads CASSERRQERGNEQFI. The CDR3 bases are TGTGCCAGCAGTGAACGCCGACAGGAAAGGGGGAATGAGCAGTTCATC.

The J gene is TRBJ2-3, the V gene TRBV6-5; D is possibly TRBD1 (7 bases). The CDR3 runs 14 residues. Looked up from germline, CDR1 is MNHEY and CDR2 is SVGAGI. V dropped 3 bases and J dropped 6 bases, with 13 bases sitting between them. This chain's CDR3 is CASSYYRGGDTQYF. CDR3 nucleotide sequence: TGTGCCAGCAGTTATTACAGGGGAGGCGATACGCAGTATTTT.

The chain couples TRBV6-5 to TRBJ1-2; 10 bases map to TRBD1. V trimming: 1 base; J trimming: 8 bases; junction bases outside the gene matches: 4. CDR1 is MNHEY, CDR2 SVGAGI, per germline. There are 14 residues in the CDR3. The CDR3 nucleotides read TGTGCCAGCAGTTACTTGGGACAGGGGTACGGCTACACCTTC. As protein: CASSYLGQGYGYTF.

CDR3 nucleotides: TGTGCCAGCAGCCAGATAGCGGGGGACATCCCGCGTACGCAGTATTTT. Its translation is CASSQIAGDIPRTQYF. The V and J genes are TRBV13 and TRBJ2-3; the match to TRBD2 covers 9 bases. The CDR3 has 16 amino acids. After removal of 5 bases from V and 8 bases from J, the junction contained 14 bases not matched to a gene. Germline values: CDR1 PRHDT, CDR2 FYEKMQ (reference sequence).

Ten or more counts support this clonotype. The chain recombines TRBV7-2 with TRBJ2-5; D may correspond to TRBD1 or TRBD2 (5 bases each). The ends were cut back, 6 bases at V and 4 bases at J, with 12 bases in the middle. CDR3 length equals 13 residues. CDR1 is SGHTA, CDR2 FQGNSA, per germline. CDR3 sequence reads: CASRGPGRETQYF. DNA for the CDR3: TGTGCCAGCAGGGGACCGGGAAGAGAGACCCAGTACTTC.

The chain links TRBV15 to TRBJ2-7; no clear D gene. V shed 0 bases and J shed 3 bases, with 9 bases lying between them. The CDR3 loop spans 14 amino acids. The germline CDR1 and CDR2 sequences are LNHNV and YYDKDF (reference sequence). CDR3 protein: CATSRDNGDYEQYF. The CDR3 DNA is TGTGCCACCAGCAGAGATAATGGGGACTACGAGCAGTACTTC.

The chain links TRBV5-4 to TRBJ2-3, with 10 bases identical to TRBD1. The junction had 18 bases not matched to a gene; V was cut back by 4 bases and J by 4 bases. The CDR3 loop spans 19 amino acids. Germline assignment: CDR1 SGHNT and CDR2 YYREEE (reference sequence). The CDR3 is CASSRPRPKTGGEADTQYF. The CDR3 nucleotides read TGTGCCAGCAGCCGACCACGTCCTAAGACAGGGGGCGAGGCAGATACGCAGTATTTT.

This clonotype was counted at least ten times. The rearrangement uses TRBV5-1 and TRBJ2-1, with TRBD1 matching over 7 bases. The CDR3 contains 14 residues. V gave up 2 bases and J gave up 3 bases; unmatched junction bases: 2. Germline CDR1 SGHRS, CDR2 YFSETQ. In nucleotides, the CDR3 is TGCGCCAGCAGCTTAGGACAGGACTACAATGAGCAGTTCTTC. Residues: CASSLGQDYNEQFF.

This chain connects TRBV5-1 to TRBJ2-3, with D possibly matching TRBD1 (6 bases). V lost 2 bases and J lost 4, with 11 bases in between. Germline loops: CDR1 SGHRS, CDR2 YFSETQ. The CDR3 is 14 residues long. In DNA, the CDR3 is TGCGCCAGCAGCTTCTCAGAGGGGGCAGATACGCAGTATTTT. This encodes CASSFSEGADTQYF.

About this clonotype: A single base separates this from a much larger clone, so it may be a read error. The chain uses TRBV29-1 and TRBJ2-3, with a weak D call TRBD1 (6 bases). Near its end, the DNA agrees better with TRBJ1-5, so the J call may be wrong. Per germline, CDR1 SQVTM and CDR2 ANQGSEA. The CDR3 is 12 amino acids. The CDR3 DNA sequence: TGCAGCGGTGAGGGGGGCACAGATACGCAGCATTTT. This gives the protein CSGEGGTDTQHF.

The V gene is TRBV6-2 or TRBV6-3, the J gene TRBJ2-3; 11 nucleotides match TRBD2. V gave up 2 bases and J gave up 4 bases; unmatched junction bases: 11. CDR1 and CDR2 from the germline V gene are MNHEY and SVGEGT. This CDR3 contains 18 residues. The CDR3 protein is CASSYRDRVAGGPDTQYF. CDR3 bases: TGTGCCAGCAGTTACCGCGATCGAGTAGCGGGGGGGCCAGATACGCAGTATTTT.

This chain links TRBV27 with TRBJ1-2, with unresolved D. Germline CDR1 MNHEY, CDR2 SMNVEV (reference sequence). CDR3 length equals 13 residues. V shed 4 bases and J shed 3 bases, with 9 bases lying between them. This CDR3 reads CASSYGLHYGYTF. Here the CDR3 DNA reads TGTGCCAGCAGTTACGGACTTCACTATGGCTACACCTTC.

The count of this clonotype is one. Because the CDR3 is missing its conserved closing phenylalanine or tryptophan, this is likely a read error. The rearrangement uses TRBV20-1 and TRBJ2-5; D perhaps matches TRBD1 (6 bases). The J call may be mistaken, given a closer DNA end match to TRBJ2-7. This CDR3 spans 13 amino acids. Germline CDR1 is DFQATT and CDR2 is SNEGSKA (reference sequence). The CDR3 DNA reads TGCAGTGCTAGGGAGTCAGGGGTTGGCGAGCAGTACTGC. Amino acid sequence: CSARESGVGEQYC.

This clonotype has more than one count but fewer than ten. The chain carries TRBV29-1 and TRBJ2-5; 8 nucleotides line up with TRBD2. The junction had 14 bases not matched to a gene; V was cut back by 0 bases and J by 5 bases. This CDR3 region has 17 residues. Looked up from germline, CDR1 is SQVTM and CDR2 is ANQGSEA. The CDR3 loop reads CSVEDPQRGLGLETQYF. CDR3 nucleotides: TGCAGCGTTGAAGATCCCCAGCGGGGGCTCGGTCTGGAGACCCAGTACTTC.

V is TRBV9 and J is TRBJ1-4, with D possibly matching TRBD1 (6 bases). CDR3 length: 15 residues. V lost 1 base and J lost 8, with 15 bases in between. CDR1 SGDLS and CDR2 YYNGEE come from the germline V gene. The CDR3 DNA reads as TGTGCCAGCAGCGTACGGGACAATTTCGGGGAAAAACTGTTTTTT. It is translated as CASSVRDNFGEKLFF.

This clonotype was recorded a few times. The rearrangement links TRBV9 to TRBJ2-5, with D uncertain. The CDR3 extends over 14 amino acids. CDR1 is SGDLS and CDR2 is YYNGEE in the germline V gene. V lost 4 bases and J lost 0, with 10 bases in between. The chain's CDR3 is CASSPPRDQETQYF. CDR3 sequence (DNA): TGTGCCAGCAGCCCCCCCCGGGACCAAGAGACCCAGTACTTC. Variable domain in full (rest from reference TRBV9 and TRBJ2-5): DSGVTQTPKHLITATGQRVTLRCSPRSGDLSVYWYQQSLDQGLQFLIQYYNGEERAKGNILERFSAQQFPDLHSELNLSSLELGDSALYFCASSPPRDQETQYFGPGTRLLVL.

This clonotype has more than one count but fewer than ten. V gene TRBV29-1 combines with J gene TRBJ2-1, with D unclear. Trimming cost V 5 bases and J 2 bases, with 10 bases left between them. CDR3 length equals 13 residues. Germline V gene data show CDR1 as SQVTM and CDR2 as ANQGSEA. CDR3 sequence reads: CSVRQGPYNEQFF. The CDR3 DNA sequence: TGCAGCGTTCGTCAAGGGCCCTACAATGAGCAGTTCTTC.

V usage is TRBV10-3 and J usage is TRBJ2-7; 10 bases agree with TRBD1. Germline assignment: CDR1 ENHRY and CDR2 SYGVKD. Unmatched junction bases numbered 7, after V lost 6 bases and J lost 2 bases. This CDR3 has 15 amino acids. CDR3 region: CAIRPGTGATYEQYF. The DNA for the CDR3 is TGTGCCATCAGGCCCGGGACAGGGGCCACCTACGAGCAGTACTTC.

The chain employs TRBV7-2 and TRBJ2-7; D might be TRBD2 (7 bases). V lost 8 bases and J lost 4, with 18 bases in between. Germline loops: CDR1 SGHTA, CDR2 FQGNSA. This CDR3 comprises 14 residues. For the CDR3, the DNA is TGTGCCAGCCTAAGTGGCGGGGGCATTTACGAGCAGTACTTC. Encoded protein: CASLSGGGIYEQYF.

The chain carries TRBV4-2 and TRBJ1-2; no reliable D call. The V gene's germline CDR1 is LGHNA and CDR2 YNFKEQ. The CDR3 covers 17 residues. The V end lost 0 bases, the J end lost 7 bases, and 21 bases lay between the germline ends. For the CDR3, the DNA is TGTGCCAGCAGCCAAGACCGCCTAAAATATCAGGTCCTTGGCTACACCTTC. Amino acids: CASSQDRLKYQVLGYTF.

A few counts support this clonotype. CDR3 in DNA: TGTGCCAGCAGCGGACGGGACCCTTGGGGTGAGCAGTTCTTC. The encoded protein is CASSGRDPWGEQFF. V gene TRBV7-3 combines with J gene TRBJ2-1; TRBD1 or TRBD2 may be the D gene (5 bases each). Trimming removed 5 bases at V and 9 bases at J, with 17 bases between. Germline CDR1 reads SGHTA; CDR2 reads FQGTGA. This CDR3 has 14 amino acids.